Below are 31 T cell receptor beta chains sequenced from a single sample in a study of OX40 agonist ivuxolimab in advanced cancers. Here immunoSEQ multiplex PCR was the method, and the copy in TCRdb shows in-frame clones only, minus some. This sample has 55,000 to 80,000 clones, with around four fifths found just once. Sequenced here: CD4+ or CD8+ T cells sorted from blood, sampled in a trial of the OX40 agonist ivuxolimab. All receptors come from an adult with an advanced solid tumor such as melanoma, head and neck, liver or kidney cancer.

This chain joins TRBV11-2 and TRBJ2-1; either TRBD1 or TRBD2 may fit D (5 bases each). V dropped 5 bases and J dropped 1 base, with 12 bases sitting between them. The germline V gene encodes CDR1 SGHAT and CDR2 FQNNGV. The CDR3 extends over 15 amino acids. CDR3 sequence reads: CASSRGTGSYNEQFF. The CDR3 region has the DNA TGTGCCAGCAGCCGAGGGACCGGGTCCTACAATGAGCAGTTCTTC.

The chain is built from TRBV15 and TRBJ2-7, with 8 bases matching TRBD1. The germline gives CDR1 LNHNV, CDR2 YYDKDF (reference sequence). The CDR3 is 17 residues long. V lost 0 bases and J lost 1; bases outside the gene matches: 8. DNA for the CDR3: TGTGCCACCAGCAGAGAGACAGGGACAGGACCGTCCTACGAGCAGTACTTC. Translated, it gives CATSRETGTGPSYEQYF.

This chain connects TRBV9 to TRBJ2-7, with D uncertain. This CDR3 spans 15 amino acids. CDR1 is SGDLS and CDR2 is YYNGEE in the germline V gene. The V and J ends lost 0 bases and 1 base respectively, with 11 bases between them. The DNA of the CDR3 is TGTGCCAGCAGCGTAGATGTAAGTTCTTCCTACGAGCAGTACTTC. Amino acid sequence: CASSVDVSSSYEQYF.

The chain combines TRBV9 with TRBJ2-1; D is possibly TRBD2 (5 bases). Germline CDR1 SGDLS, CDR2 YYNGEE. The CDR3 has 15 residues. V lost 3 bases and J 6 bases, leaving 16 bases between the germline ends. The CDR3 DNA reads as TGTGCCAGCAGCGCCACTAGGTGGGATCGCAATGAGCAGTTCTTC. This sequence encodes CASSATRWDRNEQFF.

V gene TRBV4-3 combines with J gene TRBJ1-1; 7 bases match TRBD1. V was clipped by 3 bases and J by 0 bases; unmatched bases: 7. Germline values: CDR1 LGHNA, CDR2 YSLEER. The CDR3 extends over 16 amino acids. CDR3 coding DNA: TGCGCCAGCAGCCAGAAAATAACAGGGGTGAACACTGAAGCTTTCTTT. This encodes CASSQKITGVNTEAFF.

The chain is built from TRBV12-5 and TRBJ2-3, with 8 bases identical to TRBD2. V lost 0 bases, J lost 4 bases, and 3 bases stayed unmatched. This CDR3 spans 15 amino acids. CDR1 and CDR2 (germline): LGHNT, FRNRAP. The CDR3 DNA reads TGTGCTAGTGGTTTGGTATCAGCGGGAGCAGATACGCAGTATTTT. Translating gives CASGLVSAGADTQYF.

The chain employs TRBV7-9 and TRBJ2-3; maybe TRBD1 (5 bases). The germline V and J ends were trimmed by 2 bases and 2 bases, with 17 bases remaining between them. Germline V gene data show CDR1 as SEHNR and CDR2 as FQNEAQ (reference sequence). CDR3 size: 17 residues. In DNA form, the CDR3 reads TGTGCCAGCAGCTTAACCCGAAGGGGATTCCCCACAGATACGCAGTATTTT. Amino acids: CASSLTRRGFPTDTQYF.

The CDR3 bases are TGTGCCAGCAGCGTAGCCCCCTCCGGGCGAGTGAATGGCTACACCTTC. The encoded protein is CASSVAPSGRVNGYTF. The genes are TRBV9 and TRBJ1-2; no firm D call. The CDR3 is made up of 16 amino acids. The germline V gene has CDR1 SGDLS and CDR2 YYNGEE. V lost 0 bases and J lost 6, with 18 bases in between.

The rearrangement uses TRBV28 and TRBJ2-1, with 9 positions matching TRBD1. The CDR3 loop spans 18 amino acids. CDR1 is MDHEN and CDR2 is SYDVKM in the germline V gene. With 5 bases clipped from V and 5 bases from J, the junction kept 16 bases outside the gene matches. The CDR3, as DNA: TGTGCCAGCAGTACCACAACCCGTAACAGGGGGCCAAACAATGAGCAGTTCTTC. Encoded protein: CASSTTTRNRGPNNEQFF.

This chain connects TRBV19 to TRBJ1-1; a weak D match, TRBD1 (5 bases). The CDR3 spans 15 residues. V was trimmed by 4 bases and J by 1 base, leaving 13 bases between them. Germline CDR1 is LNHDA and CDR2 is SQIVND (reference sequence). This chain's CDR3 is CASSRPGRENTEAFF. CDR3 nucleotide sequence: TGTGCCAGTAGTAGACCGGGACGGGAGAACACTGAAGCTTTCTTT.

The rearrangement joins TRBV4-1 to TRBJ2-1, with 8 bases aligning to TRBD2. V was clipped by 0 bases and J by 1 base; unmatched bases: 17. Looked up from germline, CDR1 is MGHRA and CDR2 is YSYEKL. The CDR3 extends over 21 amino acids. CDR3 DNA: TGCGCCAGCAGCCAAGATCCCCCGAACTCCGGGGGGGTGAAATCCTACAATGAGCAGTTCTTC. Translation gives CASSQDPPNSGGVKSYNEQFF.

The genes are TRBV16 and TRBJ2-7, with 10 nucleotides matching TRBD2. The ends lost 4 bases at V and 0 bases at J; junction bases unmatched: 9. CDR1 is KGHSY, CDR2 FQNENV, per germline. CDR3 length equals 17 residues. CDR3 DNA: TGTGCCAGCAGCCTTTACGGACTAGCGGCAAGCTCCTACGAGCAGTACTTC. Translation gives CASSLYGLAASSYEQYF.

The chain carries TRBV15 and TRBJ2-2; D is uncertain. Germline V gives CDR1 LNHNV, CDR2 YYDKDF (reference sequence). V was pared by 1 base and J by 0 bases, with 6 bases between. This CDR3 is built from 15 residues. Written as DNA, the CDR3 is TGTGCCACCAGCAGAGTTGGCGCGAACACCGGGGAGCTGTTTTTT. It is translated as CATSRVGANTGELFF.

The chain links TRBV5-4 to TRBJ2-1; tentatively, D is TRBD2 (6 bases). Trimming shortened V by 4 bases and J by 0 bases, and 17 bases separated the two germline ends. CDR1 is SGHNT and CDR2 is YYREEE in the germline V gene (reference sequence). The CDR3 is 17 amino acids. The CDR3 is CASSPRGGDSSYNEQFF. CDR3 nucleotides: TGTGCCAGCAGCCCAAGGGGAGGAGACAGCTCCTACAATGAGCAGTTCTTC.

This sequence joins TRBV13 and TRBJ1-2; maybe TRBD1 (5 bases). V was pared by 2 bases and J by 1 base, with 8 bases between. Germline CDR1 PRHDT, CDR2 FYEKMQ (reference sequence). The CDR3 extends over 14 amino acids. CDR3 protein: CASSLWRGNYGYTF. CDR3 nucleotide sequence: TGTGCCAGCAGCTTATGGAGGGGTAACTATGGCTACACCTTC.

The chain couples TRBV5-6 to TRBJ1-4; D unclear. Trimming cost V 6 bases and J 0 bases, with 15 bases left between them. This CDR3 has 16 amino acids. The germline V gene has CDR1 SGHDT and CDR2 YYEEEE. This chain's CDR3 is CASKGAGTSTNEKLFF. Here the CDR3 DNA reads TGTGCCAGCAAAGGAGCGGGAACGTCAACTAATGAAAAACTGTTTTTT.

The chain uses TRBV5-5 and TRBJ1-1; tentative D call: TRBD1 (6 bases). The CDR3 contains 17 residues. The V gene's germline CDR1 is SGHKS and CDR2 YYEKEE (reference sequence). Trimming removed 4 bases from V and 0 bases from J, with 19 bases in between. This chain's CDR3 is CASSPRAGALMNTEAFF. CDR3 coding DNA: TGTGCCAGCAGCCCACGGGCAGGGGCACTCATGAACACTGAAGCTTTCTTT.

This sequence joins TRBV30 and TRBJ1-6, with a tentative D call TRBD1 (5 bases). The germline gives CDR1 GTSNPN, CDR2 SVGIG (reference sequence). The length of the CDR3 is 13 residues. Trimming stripped 5 bases from V and 6 bases from J, with 11 bases between. CDR3 loop: CAWVGVGNSPLHF. The CDR3 DNA follows: TGTGCCTGGGTGGGGGTAGGTAATTCACCCCTCCACTTT.

The chain has TRBV10-3 and TRBJ1-1; D is ambiguous. The CDR3 contains 13 residues. From germline, CDR1 is ENHRY and CDR2 SYGVKD. Deletions cut 5 bases from V and 0 bases from J, with 7 bases between. The CDR3, as DNA: TGTGCCATCAGTTCAGTGATGAACACTGAAGCTTTCTTT. The encoded protein is CAISSVMNTEAFF.

V gene TRBV19 combines with J gene TRBJ2-2, with a tentative D call TRBD2 (5 bases). This CDR3 is 15 amino acids long. The germline V gene encodes CDR1 LNHDA and CDR2 SQIVND (reference sequence). V shed 7 bases and J shed 1 base, with 13 bases lying between them. This chain's CDR3 is CASKRGSGNTGELFF. CDR3 sequence (DNA): TGTGCCAGTAAGCGAGGGTCCGGGAACACCGGGGAGCTGTTTTTT.

In its sample, this clone is medium-sized. The V and J genes are TRBV7-9 and TRBJ1-2; 9 bases line up with TRBD1. CDR3 length: 16 amino acids. V shed 5 bases, J shed 1 base, and the junction held 8 bases outside the gene matches. The germline V gene has CDR1 SEHNR and CDR2 FQNEAQ (reference sequence). The CDR3 protein is CASSAMGQGHNYGYTF. DNA of the CDR3: TGTGCCAGCAGCGCAATGGGACAGGGACATAACTATGGCTACACCTTC.

The rearrangement uses TRBV12-5 and TRBJ1-3; TRBD1 might be the D (5 bases). CDR3 length: 18 residues. The germline V and J ends were trimmed by 2 bases and 0 bases, with 17 bases remaining between them. In germline, CDR1 is LGHNT, CDR2 FRNRAP. The CDR3 bases are TGTGCTAGTGGTTTGTGGGGCAATACAGTGAACTCTGGAAACACCATATATTTT. Translated, it gives CASGLWGNTVNSGNTIYF.

The rearrangement links TRBV30 to TRBJ2-1; D gene unclear. The CDR3 spans 18 residues. V lost 4 bases and J 2 bases, leaving 24 bases between the germline ends. CDR1 is GTSNPN and CDR2 is SVGIG in the germline V gene (reference sequence). Written as DNA, the CDR3 is TGTGCCTGGATGCCCCTTCTGAGGCAGGTGATACCCTACAATGAGCAGTTCTTC. Its protein product is CAWMPLLRQVIPYNEQFF. The full variable domain, completed using reference TRBV30 and TRBJ2-1, is SQTIHQWPATLVQPVGSPLSLECTVEGTSNPNLYWYRQAAGRGLQLLFYSVGIGQISSEVPQNLSASRPQDRQFILSSKKLLLSDSGFYLCAWMPLLRQVIPYNEQFFGPGTRLTVL.

V is TRBV6-1 and J is TRBJ2-7; D uncertain. The CDR3 is 11 residues long. From germline, CDR1 is MNHNS and CDR2 SASEGT. Between the trimmed V and J ends, which lost 7 bases and 3 bases, there was a span of 7 bases. In DNA form, the CDR3 reads TGTGCCAGCAAAGACCGCTACGAGCAGTACTTC. Translated, it gives CASKDRYEQYF.

The chain combines TRBV30 with TRBJ1-6; D is uncertain. Germline CDR1 reads GTSNPN; CDR2 reads SVGIG (reference sequence). This CDR3 spans 15 amino acids. V lost 0 bases to trimming and J lost 7 bases, with 13 bases between them. The CDR3 loop is CAWSVSEGGNSPLHF. In DNA form, the CDR3 reads TGTGCCTGGAGTGTATCCGAGGGAGGGAATTCACCCCTCCACTTT.

The V and J genes are TRBV19 and TRBJ2-1, with 8 bases aligning to TRBD1. The CDR3 sequence is 17 residues long. The germline V gene has CDR1 LNHDA and CDR2 SQIVND (reference sequence). Trimming took 5 bases from V and 5 from J; bases not matched to a gene: 14. As DNA, the CDR3 is TGTGCCAGTAGTCCCGTCCCTCGGGACAGGCCTAACAATGAGCAGTTCTTC. Encoded protein: CASSPVPRDRPNNEQFF.

The rearrangement joins TRBV18 to TRBJ1-2; perhaps TRBD1 as D (6 bases). This CDR3 spans 13 amino acids. Germline CDR1 KGHSH, CDR2 LQKENI. The germline V and J ends were trimmed by 4 bases and 8 bases, with 14 bases remaining between them. Here the CDR3 reads CASSRMGANGYTF. Written as DNA, the CDR3 is TGTGCCAGCTCACGAATGGGGGCCAACGGCTACACCTTC.

V gene TRBV11-3 combines with J gene TRBJ2-5; 9 bases match TRBD2. V dropped 1 base and J dropped 5; count of bases not matched to a gene: 2. The CDR3 spans 14 residues. CDR1 is SGHNT, CDR2 YENEEA, per germline. CDR3 coding DNA: TGTGCCAGCAGCTTAGTGGCGGGAGGGGAGACCCAGTACTTC. Translated, it gives CASSLVAGGETQYF. The variable domain in full, completed from reference TRBV11-3 and TRBJ2-5, reads EAGVVQSPRYKIIEKKQPVAFWCNPISGHNTLYWYLQNLGQGPELLIRYENEEAVDDSQLPKDRFSAERLKGVDSTLKIQPAELGDSAVYLCASSLVAGGETQYFGPGTRLLVL.

The gene calls are TRBV6-1 and TRBJ1-1; D may be TRBD1 (6 bases). Looked up from germline, CDR1 is MNHNS and CDR2 is SASEGT. This CDR3 comprises 15 residues. Deletions cut 9 bases from V and 3 bases from J, with 20 bases between. In DNA form, the CDR3 reads TGTGCCAGTACCCCTACACGGGGGGCCGACACTGAAGCTTTCTTT. It encodes CASTPTRGADTEAFF.

The chain couples TRBV10-3 to TRBJ1-6; a weak D match, TRBD1 (6 bases). Germline V CDR1 and CDR2: ENHRY, SYGVKD. The V and J ends lost 10 bases and 5 bases respectively, with 15 bases between them. This CDR3 contains 14 residues. This CDR3 reads CATLGQMDNSPLHF. The CDR3 nucleotides are TGTGCCACCCTAGGACAGATGGATAATTCACCCCTCCACTTT.

The rearrangement links TRBV6-4 to TRBJ2-3; D is undetermined. Germline V gene sequence: CDR1 MRHNA, CDR2 SNTAGT. There are 12 residues in the CDR3. The germline V and J ends were trimmed by 2 bases and 8 bases, with 8 bases remaining between them. The CDR3 DNA is TGTGCCAGCAGTGACCCGAGAGGTACGCAGTATTTT. Translating it yields CASSDPRGTQYF.